This TCR beta chain was retrieved from a study of T cells in Graves' hyperthyroidism and ophthalmopathy. The TCR beta CDR3 regions underwent amplification using RNA transcripts as the source. The study used the HTBI primer set for a first-round RT-PCR of the TCR CDR3. TCRdb reanalysed the multiplex PCR reads using MiXCR and keeps one entry per CDR3 protein. The sample lists approximately 380,000 distinct CDR3 sequences, approximately 18% occurring once. This clonotype appeared a few times. No antigen is known for it. Diagnosing involved the use of clinical symptoms, serum thyroxine and TRAb, thyroid ultrasound and orbital computed tomography. The authors obtained PBMCs from more than 8 ml of fresh peripheral blood. V was shortened by 0 bases and J by 1 base, with 7 bases between the two germline ends. The CDR3 covers 14 residues. The V gene's germline CDR1 is SGDLS and CDR2 YYNGEE. Study-wide findings and caveats: Most expanded thyroid clonotypes above 0.001 also appeared in blood.

This rearrangement joins TRBV9 to TRBJ1-1, with D unresolved. Sequenced material: blood. The origin of this receptor is a man aged 18 to 30 with Graves' ophthalmopathy. CDR3 nucleotide sequence: TGTGCCAGCAGCGTAGTCCGAGAGAACACTGAAGCTTTCTTT. The encoded protein is CASSVVRENTEAFF. Supplemented by reference TRBV9 and TRBJ1-1, the full variable domain reads DSGVTQTPKHLITATGQRVTLRCSPRSGDLSVYWYQQSLDQGLQFLIQYYNGEERAKGNILERFSAQQFPDLHSELNLSSLELGDSALYFCASSVVRENTEAFFGQGTRLTVV.